These T cell receptor beta chains were read from a single sample in a study of control samples from healthy donors and cancer patients. This table comes from immunoSEQ multiplex PCR, and its TCRdb copy is limited to in-frame clones, with some not included. The table shows fewer than 200,000 clones, with roughly 93% occurring only once. Specimen: blood. The receptor set was obtained from a man aged 18-30 years in good health. Each CDR3 is given with its conserved first and last residue. The order of the fields is J gene, V gene, CDR3 length, CDR3 protein.

J gene: TRBJ1-6
V gene: TRBV5-5
CDR3 length: 16
CDR3 protein: CASSLFEQGYNSPLHF

J gene: TRBJ2-3
V gene: TRBV4-2
CDR3 length: 16
CDR3 protein: CASSQVGGGATDTQYF

J gene: TRBJ2-7
V gene: TRBV4-1
CDR3 length: 16
CDR3 protein: CASSQNSQGRNYEQYF

J gene: TRBJ2-3
V gene: TRBV24-1
CDR3 length: 14
CDR3 protein: CATRPSRHTDTQYF

J gene: TRBJ1-6
V gene: TRBV7-8
CDR3 length: 14
CDR3 protein: CASSLQVSNSPLHF

J gene: TRBJ1-6
V gene: TRBV28
CDR3 length: 14
CDR3 protein: CASSLSAPYSPLHF

J gene: TRBJ1-3
V gene: TRBV4-1
CDR3 length: 15
CDR3 protein: CASSQLTGPGNTIYF

J gene: TRBJ2-5
V gene: TRBV6-5
CDR3 length: 14
CDR3 protein: CASKGGTSQETQYF

J gene: TRBJ1-2
V gene: TRBV28
CDR3 length: 16
CDR3 protein: CASSPTRQGSFGGYTF

J gene: TRBJ1-2
V gene: TRBV12-3/TRBV12-4
CDR3 length: 13
CDR3 protein: CASSYAGAYGYTF

J gene: TRBJ2-1
V gene: TRBV7-3
CDR3 length: 15
CDR3 protein: CASSLKVSGGHEQFF

J gene: TRBJ2-3
V gene: TRBV3-1/TRBV3-2
CDR3 length: 13
CDR3 protein: CASRPGVTDTQYF

J gene: TRBJ1-2
V gene: TRBV30
CDR3 length: 11
CDR3 protein: CASDQNYGYTF

J gene: TRBJ2-3
V gene: TRBV6-5
CDR3 length: 13
CDR3 protein: CASSWDSTDTQYF

J gene: TRBJ1-2
V gene: TRBV2
CDR3 length: 15
CDR3 protein: CASSPRSDHNYGYTF

J gene: TRBJ2-7
V gene: TRBV6-1
CDR3 length: 11
CDR3 protein: CASSDGAEQYF

J gene: TRBJ1-1
V gene: TRBV25-1
CDR3 length: 12
CDR3 protein: CASSLWGAEAFF

J gene: TRBJ2-3
V gene: TRBV5-8
CDR3 length: 13
CDR3 protein: CASRMTSGDTQYF

J gene: TRBJ2-3
V gene: TRBV5-4
CDR3 length: 16
CDR3 protein: CASSLLAGGPSDTQYF

J gene: TRBJ1-2
V gene: TRBV7-9
CDR3 length: 13
CDR3 protein: CASRPGTSYGYTF

J gene: TRBJ2-5
V gene: TRBV4-1
CDR3 length: 18
CDR3 protein: CASSQDPWSGGPQETQYF

J gene: TRBJ1-5
V gene: TRBV10-1
CDR3 length: 17
CDR3 protein: CASSNRQVVGSNQPQHF

J gene: TRBJ2-5
V gene: TRBV3-1/TRBV3-2
CDR3 length: 14
CDR3 protein: CASSQEQGQETQYF

J gene: TRBJ1-6
V gene: TRBV12-5
CDR3 length: 15
CDR3 protein: CASGLATGSNSPLHF

J gene: TRBJ1-5
V gene: TRBV7-2
CDR3 length: 15
CDR3 protein: CASSLRGGGNQPQHF

J gene: TRBJ2-2
V gene: TRBV19
CDR3 length: 16
CDR3 protein: CASSTATGTNTGELFF

J gene: TRBJ2-7
V gene: TRBV19
CDR3 length: 11
CDR3 protein: CASSQRDEQYF

J gene: TRBJ2-3
V gene: TRBV30
CDR3 length: 13
CDR3 protein: CAWTGGVTDTQYF

J gene: TRBJ2-1
V gene: TRBV12-3/TRBV12-4
CDR3 length: 12
CDR3 protein: CASSKGAREQFF

J gene: TRBJ2-7
V gene: TRBV15
CDR3 length: 15
CDR3 protein: CATSRGDGASYEQYF

J gene: TRBJ2-1
V gene: TRBV5-6
CDR3 length: 16
CDR3 protein: CASSPAGLSKINEQFF

J gene: TRBJ2-3
V gene: TRBV5-1
CDR3 length: 15
CDR3 protein: CASTLLGSPTDTQYF

J gene: TRBJ2-1
V gene: TRBV5-1
CDR3 length: 15
CDR3 protein: CASSRGPGVGDEQFF

J gene: TRBJ2-7
V gene: TRBV7-8
CDR3 length: 15
CDR3 protein: CASSLDRDRVGEQYF

J gene: TRBJ1-6
V gene: TRBV7-3
CDR3 length: 15
CDR3 protein: CASSLTGRDGSPLHF

J gene: TRBJ2-7
V gene: TRBV7-9
CDR3 length: 13
CDR3 protein: CASNGQGMGEQYF